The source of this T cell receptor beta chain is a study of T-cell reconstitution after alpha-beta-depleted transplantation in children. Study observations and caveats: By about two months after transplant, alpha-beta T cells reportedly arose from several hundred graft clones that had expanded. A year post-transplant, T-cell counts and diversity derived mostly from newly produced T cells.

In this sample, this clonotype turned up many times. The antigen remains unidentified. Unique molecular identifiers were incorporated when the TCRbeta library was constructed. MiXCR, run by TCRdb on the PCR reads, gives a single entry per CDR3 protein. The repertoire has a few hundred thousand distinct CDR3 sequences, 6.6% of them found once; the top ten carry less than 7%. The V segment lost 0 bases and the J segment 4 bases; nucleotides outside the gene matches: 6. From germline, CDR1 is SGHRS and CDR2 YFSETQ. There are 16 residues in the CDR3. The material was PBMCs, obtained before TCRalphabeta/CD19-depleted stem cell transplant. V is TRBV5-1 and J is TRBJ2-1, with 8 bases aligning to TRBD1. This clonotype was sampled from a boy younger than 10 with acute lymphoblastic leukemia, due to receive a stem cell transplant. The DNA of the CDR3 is TGCGCCAGCAGCTTGGAGTCGAGGACAGGGTACAATGAGCAGTTCTTC. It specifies CASSLESRTGYNEQFF.